The 17 T cell receptor beta chains given below trace back to one sample, sequenced in a study of graft-versus-host responses after intestinal transplantation. The repertoire was sequenced with immunoSEQ multiplex PCR; TCRdb's copy has only in-frame clones and lacks some. The sample includes 60,000 to 70,000 clones, around 90% of them seen just once. Investigators treated the graft tissue so that it released intraepithelial and lamina propria lymphocytes. Specimen: ileum tissue, collected around 350 days after transplant. The source of these receptors is a human patient who received an intestinal transplant, so some T cells may come from the graft donor.

The chain combines TRBV6-1 with TRBJ1-2; tentatively, D is TRBD1 (6 bases). The CDR3 covers 12 residues. V gave up 7 bases and J gave up 4 bases, with 10 bases separating them. Germline CDR1 reads MNHNS; CDR2 reads SASEGT. The CDR3 coding sequence is TGTGCCAGCATCGGGGGGGCCTATGGCTACACCTTC. The encoded protein is CASIGGAYGYTF.

V is TRBV5-4 and J is TRBJ2-5, with 7 positions matching TRBD1. CDR1 and CDR2 from the germline V gene are SGHNT and YYREEE (reference sequence). CDR3 length: 14 amino acids. V was clipped by 0 bases and J by 9 bases; unmatched bases: 8. In DNA form, the CDR3 reads TGTGCCAGCAGCTTGGGATCCAGCCAGGGGGCCCAGTACTTC. Protein sequence: CASSLGSSQGAQYF. Filled out from reference TRBV5-4 and TRBJ2-5, the complete variable domain reads ETGVTQSPTHLIKTRGQQVTLRCSSQSGHNTVSWYQQALGQGPQFIFQYYREEENGRGNFPPRFSGLQFPNYSSELNVNALELDDSALYLCASSLGSSQGAQYFGPGTRLLVL.

This clone was seen a handful of times. This chain uses TRBV6-5 with TRBJ2-7, with TRBD1 matching 9 bases. V shed 4 bases and J 3 bases; nucleotides not matched to a gene: 4. CDR1 MNHEY and CDR2 SVGAGI come from the germline V gene. This CDR3 comprises 14 residues. CDR3 DNA sequence: TGTGCCAGCAGTTCCCCGGGACAGGGCTACGAGCAGTACTTC. Its protein is CASSSPGQGYEQYF.

The chain links TRBV11-2 to TRBJ2-5, with D possibly TRBD1 on 5 matching bases. Per the germline V gene, CDR1 is SGHAT and CDR2 is FQNNGV. This CDR3 has 14 amino acids. Trimming took off 0 bases at V and 2 bases at J, with 7 bases between the two ends. The DNA of the CDR3 is TGTGCCAGCAGCTTAGAAGCAGGGCAAGAGACCCAGTACTTC. The encoded protein is CASSLEAGQETQYF.

The chain has TRBV7-9 and TRBJ2-5; possibly TRBD2 for D (7 bases). This CDR3 comprises 15 residues. V was pared by 2 bases and J by 5 bases, with 15 bases between. Looked up from germline, CDR1 is SEHNR and CDR2 is FQNEAQ (reference sequence). The CDR3 here is CASSLSTGGRETQYF. CDR3 sequence (DNA): TGTGCCAGCAGCTTATCGACCGGGGGGCGGGAGACCCAGTACTTC. Combining the CDR3 with reference TRBV7-9 and TRBJ2-5 gives the whole variable domain DTGVSQNPRHKITKRGQNVTFRCDPISEHNRLYWYRQTLGQGPEFLTYFQNEAQLEKSRLLSDRFSAERPKGSFSTLEIQRTEQGDSAMYLCASSLSTGGRETQYFGPGTRLLVL.

This chain links TRBV29-1 with TRBJ2-4, with a possible D match to TRBD2 (5 bases). The germline gives CDR1 SQVTM, CDR2 ANQGSEA. The CDR3 consists of 15 residues. Trimming shortened V by 4 bases and J by 0 bases, and 13 bases separated the two germline ends. CDR3 protein: CSVVSVGLAKNIQYF. The CDR3 DNA is TGCAGCGTTGTATCAGTCGGACTAGCCAAAAACATTCAGTACTTC.

This chain links TRBV18 with TRBJ2-7, with 10 nucleotides matching TRBD2. J lost 2 bases, V lost 4 bases, and 8 bases had no gene match. In germline, CDR1 is KGHSH, CDR2 LQKENI. CDR3 length: 16 amino acids. CDR3: CASSQLSGLATYEQYF. The DNA for the CDR3 is TGTGCCAGCTCACAATTGTCGGGACTAGCGACCTACGAGCAGTACTTC.

This chain links TRBV6-1 with TRBJ1-2, with a possible D match to TRBD1 (6 bases). V lost 3 bases and J 8 bases, leaving 10 bases between the germline ends. CDR1 and CDR2 (germline): MNHNS, SASEGT. This CDR3 is 12 amino acids long. CDR3 amino acids: CASSEGGLGYTF. DNA for the CDR3: TGTGCCAGCAGTGAGGGGGGGCTCGGCTACACCTTC.

The rearrangement joins TRBV19 to TRBJ2-2, with 7 bases lining up with TRBD2. V shed 3 bases, J shed 0 bases, and the junction held 1 base outside the gene matches. This CDR3 is 15 amino acids long. The V gene's germline CDR1 is LNHDA and CDR2 SQIVND (reference sequence). The CDR3 region has the DNA TGTGCCAGTAGTATTCTAGCGGCGAACACCGGGGAGCTGTTTTTT. Amino acids: CASSILAANTGELFF.

V gene TRBV5-1 combines with J gene TRBJ1-2, with TRBD1 matching over 8 bases. Germline CDR1 reads SGHRS; CDR2 reads YFSETQ. This CDR3 has 15 amino acids. J lost 4 bases, V lost 0 bases, and 5 bases had no gene match. Here the CDR3 DNA reads TGCGCCAGCAGCTTGGGGACAGGGATCGGCTATGGCTACACCTTC. It translates to CASSLGTGIGYGYTF.

V gene TRBV28 combines with J gene TRBJ2-6; TRBD2 aligns across 10 bases. With 6 bases clipped from V and 2 bases from J, the junction kept 4 bases outside the gene matches. The CDR3 has 16 residues. Per the germline V gene, CDR1 is MDHEN and CDR2 is SYDVKM. CDR3 DNA sequence: TGTGCCAGCAGCCTAGCGGGAGTGGCTGGGGCCAACGTCCTGACTTTC. Encoded protein: CASSLAGVAGANVLTF. The full variable domain, its missing parts supplied by reference TRBV28 and TRBJ2-6, is DVKVTQSSRYLVKRTGEKVFLECVQDMDHENMFWYRQDPGLGLRLIYFSYDVKMKEKGDIPEGYSVSREKKERFSLILESASTNQTSMYLCASSLAGVAGANVLTFGAGSRLTVL.

This clone was detected only a few times. The chain recombines TRBV6-6 with TRBJ1-2; 7 nucleotides line up with TRBD1. The CDR3 is 15 residues long. The V segment lost 6 bases and the J segment 4 bases; nucleotides outside the gene matches: 11. CDR1 is MNHNY and CDR2 is SVGAGI in the germline V gene (reference sequence). CDR3 DNA: TGTGCCAGCAGCGACCAGAAGGGGGCCGGCTATGGCTACACCTTC. It codes for CASSDQKGAGYGYTF.

As regards this clone: The junction shows a germline mismatch at one end, possibly a read error. The chain carries TRBV29-1 and TRBJ1-3; D uncertain. Germline CDR1 SQVTM, CDR2 ANQGSEA. This CDR3 region has 13 residues. Here the CDR3 DNA reads TGCAGCGCTCTGGACGGGCCTGGGAACACCATATATTTT. Protein product: CSALDGPGNTIYF.

The V and J genes are TRBV5-1 and TRBJ2-3, with D perhaps TRBD1 (6 bases). Trimming pared 1 base from V and 1 base from J, leaving 10 bases between. The CDR3 spans 15 residues. Germline V CDR1 and CDR2: SGHRS, YFSETQ. The CDR3 loop is CASSLLGGGTDTQYF. The CDR3 DNA is TGCGCCAGCAGCTTGCTAGGGGGTGGCACAGATACGCAGTATTTT.

V and J are TRBV9 and TRBJ2-7; 7 nucleotides match TRBD1. Germline lookup yields CDR1 SGDLS and CDR2 YYNGEE. Losses at the gene ends were 4 bases for V and 0 bases for J; bases not matched to a gene: 10. CDR3 length equals 16 residues. The CDR3 sequence is CASSPRTGLSSYEQYF. The CDR3, as DNA: TGTGCCAGCAGCCCCCGGACAGGTTTGAGCTCCTACGAGCAGTACTTC.

The chain is built from TRBV19 and TRBJ1-1; D remains ambiguous. The CDR3 covers 14 residues. Germline assignment: CDR1 LNHDA and CDR2 SQIVND (reference sequence). The V end lost 6 bases, the J end lost 5 bases, and 16 bases lay between the germline ends. CDR3 coding DNA: TGTGCCAGTAGAACGCTGGCGGATGGTACTGAAGCTTTCTTT. This codes for CASRTLADGTEAFF.

CDR3 in amino acids: CASRLAQYNEQFF. Written as DNA, the CDR3 is TGTGCCAGCAGGCTAGCGCAATACAATGAGCAGTTCTTC. The chain has TRBV2 and TRBJ2-1; tentative D call: TRBD2 (6 bases). Trimming removed 6 bases from V and 4 bases from J, with 10 bases in between. Germline values: CDR1 SNHLY, CDR2 FYNNEI. CDR3 length equals 13 residues.